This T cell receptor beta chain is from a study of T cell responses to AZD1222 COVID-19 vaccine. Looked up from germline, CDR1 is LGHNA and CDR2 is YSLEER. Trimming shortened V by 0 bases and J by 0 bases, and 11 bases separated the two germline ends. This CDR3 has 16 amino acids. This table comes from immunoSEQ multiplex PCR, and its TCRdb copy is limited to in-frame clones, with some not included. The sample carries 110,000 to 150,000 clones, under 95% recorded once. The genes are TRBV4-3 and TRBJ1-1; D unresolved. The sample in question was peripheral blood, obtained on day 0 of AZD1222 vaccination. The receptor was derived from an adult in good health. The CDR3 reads CASSQDLLFMNTEAFF. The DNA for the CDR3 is TGCGCCAGCAGCCAAGATCTGCTGTTCATGAACACTGAAGCTTTCTTT.